One T cell receptor beta chain is described in this entry. Time point specified: cycle 4 day 1 (C4D1), after six to seven weeks of nivolumab. Every patient relapsed after autologous stem cell transplantation, and brentuximab vedotin exposure varied. Classifying best responses yielded complete response, partial response or progressive disease. Here immunoSEQ multiplex PCR was the method, and the copy in TCRdb shows in-frame clones only, minus some. This table has approximately 110,000 clones, 89% appearing once. Looked up from germline, CDR1 is SGHAT and CDR2 is FQDESV (reference sequence). The CDR3 has 12 residues. Trimming removed 3 bases from V and 4 bases from J, with 4 bases in between. The sample comes from a study of PD-1 blockade in classical Hodgkin lymphoma.

The sequence derives from a human donor with classical Hodgkin lymphoma. The chain is built from TRBV11-1 and TRBJ2-1; D is ambiguous. The source was peripheral blood mononuclear cells (PBMCs), collected before the fourth cycle of nivolumab. CDR3 sequence (DNA): TGTGCCAGCAGCTTCATTTACAATGAGCAGTTCTTC. Encoded protein: CASSFIYNEQFF.